The present T cell receptor (beta chain) was sequenced within a study of blood T cell repertoires in COVID-19. About the research overall: Acute-phase and convalescent COVID-19 samples originated in the United States, Italy and Spain.

Germline V gene data show CDR1 as SEHNR and CDR2 as FQNEAQ (reference sequence). The CDR3 length is 19 residues. V shed 0 bases and J 3 bases; nucleotides not matched to a gene: 12. How the authors handled the data: From reference gene primer amplification, estimates of nucleated cell counts were derived. Assay used: immunoSEQ multiplex PCR; TCRdb lists only in-frame clones, some missing. V, J and clone size reflect that table, while D and trimming were determined from the DNA. The sample lists about 150,000 clones, 65% to 80% occurring once. The V and J genes are TRBV7-9 and TRBJ2-3, with 10 nucleotides matching TRBD2. The sequenced sample was peripheral blood. The TCR originated in a man in his sixties with acute or convalescent COVID-19. The CDR3 protein is CASSLAPGGASGRTDTQYF. As DNA, the CDR3 is TGTGCCAGCAGCTTAGCGCCGGGGGGTGCTAGCGGGAGAACAGATACGCAGTATTTT.